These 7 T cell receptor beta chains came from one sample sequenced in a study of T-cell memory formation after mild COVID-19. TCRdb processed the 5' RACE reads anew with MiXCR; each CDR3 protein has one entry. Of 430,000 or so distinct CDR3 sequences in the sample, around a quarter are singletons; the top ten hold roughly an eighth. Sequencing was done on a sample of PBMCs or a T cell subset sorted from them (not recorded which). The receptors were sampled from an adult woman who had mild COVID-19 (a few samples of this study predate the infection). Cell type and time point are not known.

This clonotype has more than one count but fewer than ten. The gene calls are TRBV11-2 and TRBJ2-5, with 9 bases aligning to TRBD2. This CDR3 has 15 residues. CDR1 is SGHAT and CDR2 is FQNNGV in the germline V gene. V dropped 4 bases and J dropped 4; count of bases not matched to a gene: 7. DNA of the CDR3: TGTGCCAGCAGCTCCGGACTAGCGCTTCGAGAGACCCAGTACTTC. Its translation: CASSSGLALRETQYF.

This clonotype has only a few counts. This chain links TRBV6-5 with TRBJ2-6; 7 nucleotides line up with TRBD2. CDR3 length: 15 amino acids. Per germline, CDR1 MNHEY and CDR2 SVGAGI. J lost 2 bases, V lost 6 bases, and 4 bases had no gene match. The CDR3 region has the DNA TGTGCCAGCAGGGGAGGGGTCGCTGGGGCCAACGTCCTGACTTTC. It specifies CASRGGVAGANVLTF.

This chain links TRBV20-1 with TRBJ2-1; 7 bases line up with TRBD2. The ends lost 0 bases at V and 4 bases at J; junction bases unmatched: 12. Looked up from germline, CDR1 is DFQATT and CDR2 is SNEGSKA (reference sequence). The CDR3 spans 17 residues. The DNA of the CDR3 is TGCAGTGCTAGAGATAACGAGCGGGGACCTCTATACAATGAGCAGTTCTTC. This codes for CSARDNERGPLYNEQFF.

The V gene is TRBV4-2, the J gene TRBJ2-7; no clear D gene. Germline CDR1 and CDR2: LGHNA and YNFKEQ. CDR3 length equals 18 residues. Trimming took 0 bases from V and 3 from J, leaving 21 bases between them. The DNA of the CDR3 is TGTGCCAGCAGCCAAGATCTGTCCTCAAGAGAGCTACTCTACGAGCAGTACTTC. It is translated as CASSQDLSSRELLYEQYF.

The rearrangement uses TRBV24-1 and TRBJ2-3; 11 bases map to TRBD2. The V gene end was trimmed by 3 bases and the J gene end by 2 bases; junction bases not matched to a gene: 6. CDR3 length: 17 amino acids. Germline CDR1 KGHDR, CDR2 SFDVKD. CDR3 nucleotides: TGTGCCACCAGTGATGGGGCTAGCGGGGGGCCCACAGATACGCAGTATTTT. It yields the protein CATSDGASGGPTDTQYF.

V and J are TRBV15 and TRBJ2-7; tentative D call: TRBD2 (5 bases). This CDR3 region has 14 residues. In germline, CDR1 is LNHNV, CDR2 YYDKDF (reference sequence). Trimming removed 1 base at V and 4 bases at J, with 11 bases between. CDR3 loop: CATSRVISGYEQYF. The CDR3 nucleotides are TGTGCCACCAGCAGAGTGATATCGGGGTACGAGCAGTACTTC.

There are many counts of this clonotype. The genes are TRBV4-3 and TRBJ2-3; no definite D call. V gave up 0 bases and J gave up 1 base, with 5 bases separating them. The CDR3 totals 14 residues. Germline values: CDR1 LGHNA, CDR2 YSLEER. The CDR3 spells CASSQDSGTDTQYF. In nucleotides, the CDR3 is TGCGCCAGCAGCCAAGACAGCGGCACAGATACGCAGTATTTT.